A single sample is the source of the 17 T cell receptor beta chains below, sequenced in a study of OX40 agonist ivuxolimab in advanced cancers. Profiling relied on immunoSEQ multiplex PCR, and the TCRdb table lists in-frame clones only, not all of them. The sample lists about 150,000 clones; 75% to 95% were seen once. The starting material was CD4+ or CD8+ T cells sorted from blood, obtained in a trial of the OX40 agonist ivuxolimab. Receptor source: an adult with an advanced solid tumor such as melanoma, head and neck, liver or kidney cancer.

J is TRBJ2-1 and V is TRBV6-1, with 8 nucleotides matching TRBD2. Germline V gene sequence: CDR1 MNHNS, CDR2 SASEGT. The junction had 9 bases not matched to a gene; V was cut back by 6 bases and J by 5 bases. This CDR3 spans 15 amino acids. CDR3 protein: CASRARAGANNEQFF. In DNA form, the CDR3 reads TGTGCCAGCAGGGCCAGAGCGGGAGCGAACAATGAGCAGTTCTTC.

The chain combines TRBV29-1 with TRBJ2-2; D might be TRBD1 (6 bases). CDR3 length: 12 amino acids. V dropped 4 bases and J dropped 4 bases, with 7 bases sitting between them. In germline, CDR1 is SQVTM, CDR2 ANQGSEA. The DNA for the CDR3 is TGCAGCGTTGCCAGGGGCACCGGGGAGCTGTTTTTT. Its protein product is CSVARGTGELFF.

This chain joins TRBV20-1 and TRBJ2-1; possibly TRBD1 for D (6 bases). V lost 6 bases and J lost 13, with 16 bases in between. Germline values: CDR1 DFQATT, CDR2 SNEGSKA (reference sequence). The length of the CDR3 is 11 residues. CDR3 loop: CSATNRDNQFF. The CDR3 region has the DNA TGCAGTGCCACCAACCGGGACAACCAGTTCTTC.

The chain has TRBV29-1 and TRBJ2-7; 9 nucleotides align to TRBD2. The V gene's germline CDR1 is SQVTM and CDR2 ANQGSEA. This CDR3 is built from 16 residues. The ends lost 6 bases at V and 0 bases at J; junction bases unmatched: 12. Here the CDR3 reads CSVAGFAGGYSYEQYF. CDR3 sequence (DNA): TGCAGCGTCGCAGGATTTGCGGGAGGGTACTCCTACGAGCAGTACTTC.

V gene TRBV6-1 combines with J gene TRBJ2-7; 8 bases agree with TRBD2. The germline CDR1 and CDR2 sequences are MNHNS and SASEGT. The CDR3 has 15 amino acids. Trimming took 8 bases from V and 8 from J; bases not matched to a gene: 17. Here the CDR3 DNA reads TGTGCCAGCGTTGCGGGGGGACTGGGGCTCAACCAGCAGTACTTC. It specifies CASVAGGLGLNQQYF.

The chain joins TRBV4-1 to TRBJ1-4; 11 positions agree with TRBD1. The CDR3 is 17 amino acids. V shed 3 bases and J 3 bases; nucleotides not matched to a gene: 6. Germline V gene data show CDR1 as MGHRA and CDR2 as YSYEKL. The CDR3 loop is CASSHPGQGDPNEKLFF. The CDR3 DNA is TGCGCCAGCAGCCATCCGGGACAGGGGGATCCTAATGAAAAACTGTTTTTT.

This chain joins TRBV18 and TRBJ1-1; D unresolved. Trimming removed 4 bases at V and 0 bases at J, with 9 bases between. The V gene's germline CDR1 is KGHSH and CDR2 LQKENI. This CDR3 has 14 residues. CDR3 DNA sequence: TGTGCCAGCTCACAATCTCAGATGAACACTGAAGCTTTCTTT. It yields the protein CASSQSQMNTEAFF.

This clone was detected only a few times. The V and J genes are TRBV6-1 and TRBJ2-7; 11 bases are a match to TRBD2. This CDR3 is built from 17 residues. V lost 8 bases and J lost 0; bases outside the gene matches: 12. CDR1 MNHNS and CDR2 SASEGT come from the germline V gene. The CDR3 DNA sequence: TGTGCCAGCCGGGAAGGGACTAGCGGTAAAAGCTCCTACGAGCAGTACTTC. This gives the protein CASREGTSGKSSYEQYF.

V and J are TRBV28 and TRBJ1-1; TRBD1 is a possible D gene (5 bases). The CDR3 covers 14 residues. V lost 3 bases and J 7 bases, leaving 15 bases between the germline ends. Per the germline V gene, CDR1 is MDHEN and CDR2 is SYDVKM. CDR3 nucleotides: TGTGCCAGCAGTTTGACAGCCCTAGACAGTGAAGCTTTCTTT. It encodes CASSLTALDSEAFF.

CDR3 sequence reads: CASAPGLTSSYEQYF. DNA of the CDR3: TGTGCCAGTGCCCCAGGGCTAACAAGCTCCTACGAGCAGTACTTC. The rearrangement uses TRBV19 and TRBJ2-7; D may be TRBD1 (5 bases). The CDR3 has 15 amino acids. In germline, CDR1 is LNHDA, CDR2 SQIVND (reference sequence). V gave up 8 bases and J gave up 0 bases, with 17 bases separating them.

This chain uses TRBV19 with TRBJ2-7; 13 bases are shared with TRBD2. This CDR3 region has 16 residues. Germline CDR1 and CDR2: LNHDA and SQIVND (reference sequence). Trimming removed 5 bases from V and 3 bases from J; junction bases left unmatched: 7. CDR3 in amino acids: CASSPGTSGINYEQYF. The CDR3, as DNA: TGTGCCAGTAGTCCGGGGACTAGCGGGATCAACTACGAGCAGTACTTC.

J is TRBJ1-2 and V is TRBV2; no clear D. Germline loops: CDR1 SNHLY, CDR2 FYNNEI. Trimming left V 2 bases short and J 2 bases short, with 6 bases between. The CDR3 is 13 amino acids. The CDR3 DNA sequence: TGTGCCAGCAGTGAATCACAGAACTATGGCTACACCTTC. As protein: CASSESQNYGYTF.

This rearrangement joins TRBV7-2 to TRBJ1-5, with D perhaps matching TRBD1 (5 bases). Germline CDR1 SGHTA, CDR2 FQGNSA. This CDR3 comprises 16 residues. Trimming shortened V by 3 bases and J by 6 bases, and 18 bases separated the two germline ends. The CDR3 is CASSFYGTEGGQPQHF. Written as DNA, the CDR3 is TGTGCCAGCAGCTTCTACGGGACCGAGGGCGGTCAGCCCCAGCATTTT.

The CDR3 reads CAISESSPHYEQYF. As DNA, the CDR3 is TGTGCCATCAGTGAGTCGAGTCCTCACTACGAGCAGTACTTC. The chain links TRBV10-3 to TRBJ2-7, with D unresolved. CDR3 length equals 14 residues. Per the germline V gene, CDR1 is ENHRY and CDR2 is SYGVKD. Trimming shortened V by 0 bases and J by 3 bases, and 9 bases separated the two germline ends.

The rearrangement uses TRBV5-1 and TRBJ2-5; 9 bases line up with TRBD2. Germline CDR1 is SGHRS and CDR2 is YFSETQ. Losses at the gene ends were 0 bases for V and 4 bases for J; bases not matched to a gene: 4. This CDR3 is 15 amino acids long. CDR3 sequence reads: CASSLVGAGGETQYF. The CDR3 nucleotides are TGCGCCAGCAGCTTGGTTGGAGCGGGAGGAGAGACCCAGTACTTC.

This sequence joins TRBV7-9 and TRBJ2-1; D is unclear. Per the germline V gene, CDR1 is SEHNR and CDR2 is FQNEAQ (reference sequence). Trimming shortened V by 2 bases and J by 6 bases, and 2 bases separated the two germline ends. The CDR3 spans 11 residues. The CDR3 region has the DNA TGTGCCAGCAGCTTATCCAATGAGCAGTTCTTC. It translates to CASSLSNEQFF.

The rearrangement joins TRBV6-6 to TRBJ1-2, with 8 bases identical to TRBD1. After removal of 6 bases from V and 7 bases from J, the junction contained 10 bases not matched to a gene. CDR3 size: 14 residues. Germline lookup yields CDR1 MNHNY and CDR2 SVGAGI (reference sequence). The chain's CDR3 is CASRTGTGSSGYTF. CDR3 DNA: TGTGCCAGCAGGACCGGGACAGGCTCCTCTGGCTACACCTTC.